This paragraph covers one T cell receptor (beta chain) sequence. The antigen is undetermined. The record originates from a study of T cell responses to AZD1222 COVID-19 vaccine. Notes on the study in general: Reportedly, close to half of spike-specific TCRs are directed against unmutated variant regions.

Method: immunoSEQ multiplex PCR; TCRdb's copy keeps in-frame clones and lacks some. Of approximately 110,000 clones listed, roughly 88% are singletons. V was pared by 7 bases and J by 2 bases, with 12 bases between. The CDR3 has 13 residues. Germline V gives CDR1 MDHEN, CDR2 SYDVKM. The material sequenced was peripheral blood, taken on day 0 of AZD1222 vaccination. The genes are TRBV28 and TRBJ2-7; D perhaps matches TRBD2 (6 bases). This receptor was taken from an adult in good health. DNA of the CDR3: TGTGCCAGCAAGGAGGGTCCCACCTACGAGCAGTACTTC. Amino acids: CASKEGPTYEQYF.